These T cell receptor beta chains were read from a single sample in a study of cytomegalovirus exposure and HLA in healthy donors. The repertoire was sequenced with immunoSEQ multiplex PCR; TCRdb's copy has only in-frame clones and lacks some. The sample records more than 250,000 clones, just over 85% being singletons. The sequenced sample was PBMCs. The receptors come from a woman aged 18-35 years in good health and CMV-seronegative. The CDR3 runs from the conserved cysteine through the conserved F or W. Fields, in order: V gene, J gene, D gene, clone size, CDR3 protein, CDR3 DNA. The D gene is left open where the match is weak. Not every row has a clone size; where given, it reads once, few, many or a size class.

V: TRBV25-1
J: TRBJ2-5
D: TRBD1
size: once
CDR3: CASRGTGQETQYF
DNA: TGTGCCAGCCGAGGGACAGGCCAAGAGACCCAGTACTTC

V: TRBV7-2
J: TRBJ2-7
D: TRBD2
size: .
CDR3: CASSQEASGRTEQYF
DNA: TGTGCCAGCAGCCAAGAGGCTAGCGGGAGGACCGAGCAGTACTTC

V: TRBV7-2
J: TRBJ2-3
D: TRBD2
size: .
CDR3: CASSLGASGSFGDTQYF
DNA: TGTGCCAGCAGCTTAGGGGCTAGCGGGAGTTTCGGAGATACGCAGTATTTT

V: TRBV5-1
J: TRBJ2-6
D: .
size: .
CDR3: CASSFSGDGANVLTF
DNA: TGCGCCAGCAGCTTCTCCGGGGATGGGGCCAACGTCCTGACTTTC

V: TRBV4-1
J: TRBJ2-7
D: TRBD1
size: .
CDR3: CASSQSPRDRVGEQYF
DNA: TGCGCCAGCAGCCAATCACCTCGGGACAGGGTCGGGGAGCAGTACTTC

V: TRBV7-3
J: TRBJ2-1
D: TRBD2
size: .
CDR3: CASSPGTSGSNREQFF
DNA: TGTGCCAGCAGCCCTGGGACTAGCGGGAGTAATAGGGAGCAGTTCTTC

V: TRBV5-4
J: TRBJ2-7
D: .
size: .
CDR3: CASSLEAGSYEQYF
DNA: TGTGCCAGCAGCTTGGAGGCCGGGTCCTACGAGCAGTACTTC

V: TRBV2
J: TRBJ1-5
D: .
size: .
CDR3: CASTFLGGSGQPQHF
DNA: TGTGCCAGCACTTTCCTAGGGGGATCGGGTCAGCCCCAGCATTTT

V: TRBV19
J: TRBJ1-4
D: .
size: .
CDR3: CASSPQGKNEKLFF
DNA: TGTGCCAGTAGCCCCCAGGGGAAAAATGAAAAACTGTTTTTT

V: TRBV7-9
J: TRBJ2-1
D: .
size: .
CDR3: CASSLQGEQFF
DNA: TGTGCCAGCAGCTTACAGGGGGAGCAGTTCTTC

V: TRBV7-2
J: TRBJ2-1
D: TRBD2
size: .
CDR3: CASSGGPWEGTFNEQFF
DNA: TGTGCCAGCAGCGGAGGTCCGTGGGAGGGAACCTTTAATGAGCAGTTCTTC

V: TRBV5-1
J: TRBJ2-5
D: TRBD2
size: .
CDR3: CASSLGLAGGQETQYF
DNA: TGCGCCAGCAGCTTGGGACTAGCGGGAGGCCAAGAGACCCAGTACTTC

V: TRBV27
J: TRBJ2-7
D: .
size: .
CDR3: CASSLSPIQGDEQYF
DNA: TGTGCCAGCAGTTTATCACCCATACAGGGTGACGAGCAGTACTTC

V: TRBV5-1
J: TRBJ1-2
D: .
size: .
CDR3: CASSLVGSGSYGYTF
DNA: TGCGCCAGCAGCTTGGTGGGCAGCGGGTCCTATGGCTACACCTTC

V: TRBV5-1
J: TRBJ2-5
D: TRBD2
size: .
CDR3: CASSPGLAGVRETQYF
DNA: TGCGCCAGCAGCCCGGGACTAGCGGGAGTAAGGGAGACCCAGTACTTC

V: TRBV5-1
J: TRBJ2-7
D: TRBD2
size: .
CDR3: CASRPGTSGPYEQYF
DNA: TGCGCCAGCAGACCAGGGACTAGCGGACCCTACGAGCAGTACTTC

V: TRBV7-2
J: TRBJ2-7
D: TRBD1
size: .
CDR3: CASSLRGPDEQYF
DNA: TGTGCCAGCTCACTGAGGGGGCCCGACGAGCAGTACTTC

V: TRBV6-1
J: TRBJ2-2
D: .
size: .
CDR3: CASSDKGVANTGELFF
DNA: TGTGCCAGCAGTGACAAGGGGGTGGCGAACACCGGGGAGCTGTTTTTT

V: TRBV11-2
J: TRBJ2-1
D: .
size: few
CDR3: CASSLELVGEQFF
DNA: TGTGCCAGCAGCTTAGAACTAGTTGGTGAGCAGTTCTTC

V: TRBV7-9
J: TRBJ2-5
D: TRBD2
size: .
CDR3: CASSPRMASGYRETQYF
DNA: TGTGCCAGCAGCCCACGAATGGCTAGCGGCTACCGGGAGACCCAGTACTTC

V: TRBV9
J: TRBJ1-4
D: .
size: .
CDR3: CASSPREGGNEKLFF
DNA: TGTGCCAGCAGCCCTCGTGAGGGCGGAAATGAAAAACTGTTTTTT

V: TRBV29-1
J: TRBJ1-1
D: .
size: .
CDR3: CSGGPLNTEAFF
DNA: TGCAGCGGGGGGCCCTTGAACACTGAAGCTTTCTTT

V: TRBV27
J: TRBJ2-1
D: .
size: few
CDR3: CASSWRDSSYNEQFF
DNA: TGTGCCAGCAGTTGGAGGGATAGCTCCTACAATGAGCAGTTCTTC

V: TRBV29-1
J: TRBJ2-1
D: .
size: .
CDR3: CSAPLQASYNEQFF
DNA: TGCAGCGCCCCACTGCAAGCCTCCTACAATGAGCAGTTCTTC

V: TRBV7-8
J: TRBJ2-3
D: TRBD2
size: .
CDR3: CASSTQRASGKLADTQYF
DNA: TGTGCCAGCAGCACCCAACGGGCTAGCGGGAAGTTGGCAGATACGCAGTATTTT

V: TRBV11-2
J: TRBJ2-7
D: .
size: .
CDR3: CASSSTYILRDNYEQYF
DNA: TGTGCCAGCAGCTCCACCTACATACTCCGGGACAACTACGAGCAGTACTTC

V: TRBV27
J: TRBJ2-3
D: TRBD2
size: .
CDR3: CARHATSGLLTDTQYF
DNA: TGTGCCAGACATGCGACTAGCGGCCTTCTCACAGATACGCAGTATTTT

V: TRBV27
J: TRBJ2-7
D: TRBD2
size: .
CDR3: CASSLSWRVRTGLPSYEQYF
DNA: TGTGCCAGCAGTTTATCTTGGAGGGTCCGTACGGGACTACCTTCCTACGAGCAGTACTTC